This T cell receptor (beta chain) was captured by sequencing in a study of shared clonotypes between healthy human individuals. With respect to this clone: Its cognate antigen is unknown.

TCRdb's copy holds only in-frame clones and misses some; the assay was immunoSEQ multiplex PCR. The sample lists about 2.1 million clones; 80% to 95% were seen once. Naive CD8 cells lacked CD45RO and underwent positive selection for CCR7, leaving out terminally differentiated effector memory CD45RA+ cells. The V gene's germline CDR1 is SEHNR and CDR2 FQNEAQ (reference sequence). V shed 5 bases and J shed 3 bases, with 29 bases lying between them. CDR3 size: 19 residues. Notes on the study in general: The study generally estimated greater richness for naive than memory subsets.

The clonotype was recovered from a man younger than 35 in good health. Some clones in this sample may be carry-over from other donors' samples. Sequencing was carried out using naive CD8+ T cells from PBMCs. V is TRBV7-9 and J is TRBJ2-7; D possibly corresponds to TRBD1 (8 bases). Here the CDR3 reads CASSARTGYTSEKFYEQYF. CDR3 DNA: TGTGCCAGCAGCGCCCGGACAGGGTATACTAGCGAGAAGTTCTACGAGCAGTACTTC.